The 10 T cell receptor beta chains in this list originate from one sample, sequenced in a study of early T cells in non-severe SARS-CoV-2 infection. TCRdb re-analysed the 5' RACE reads in MiXCR, keeping a single row per CDR3 protein. Of about 66,000 distinct CDR3 sequences listed, about 12% are singletons. The sample was whole blood. The origin of the receptors is an adult who was a healthcare worker with PCR-confirmed SARS-CoV-2 infection or an uninfected control (not recorded which).

In regard to this clonotype: This may arise from a read error, as a much more abundant clone is one base away. The chain employs TRBV2 and TRBJ1-1; no firm D call. Per the germline V gene, CDR1 is SNHLY and CDR2 is FYNNEI. Trimming took off 9 bases at V and 1 base at J, with 12 bases between the two ends. This CDR3 contains 13 residues. The CDR3 loop reads CARGSSRNTEAFF. The DNA of the CDR3 is TGTGCCAGAGGGTCGTCACGGAACACTGAAGCTTTCTTT.

The V gene is TRBV7-9, the J gene TRBJ2-1; 14 bases map to TRBD2. The CDR3 spans 17 residues. Germline V gene data show CDR1 as SEHNR and CDR2 as FQNEAQ (reference sequence). J gave up 8 bases and V 5 bases, and 11 bases lay outside the gene matches. The CDR3 sequence is CASSVSGTSGGRDEQFF. The CDR3, as DNA: TGTGCCAGCAGCGTCTCCGGGACTAGCGGGGGACGGGATGAGCAGTTCTTC.

This chain links TRBV29-1 with TRBJ2-1; D uncertain. The CDR3 runs to 14 residues. Germline V gene data show CDR1 as SQVTM and CDR2 as ANQGSEA. The V end was cut by 5 bases, the J end by 1 base, with 12 bases between. The CDR3 coding sequence is TGCAGCGTTCCTATCGGTGTGTCCTACAATGAGCAGTTCTTC. Residues: CSVPIGVSYNEQFF.

This clonotype was seen at least ten times. The gene calls are TRBV30 and TRBJ1-2, with TRBD1 as a possible D gene (5 bases). The CDR3 covers 14 residues. Germline V gene data show CDR1 as GTSNPN and CDR2 as SVGIG (reference sequence). V dropped 0 bases and J dropped 7 bases, with 15 bases sitting between them. CDR3 region: CAWSVSGTPGGYTF. In DNA form, the CDR3 reads TGTGCCTGGAGTGTATCCGGGACCCCAGGTGGCTACACCTTC.

DNA of the CDR3: TGTGCCAGCCGCCTGCAGGGGTCCTATAATTCACCCCTCCACTTT. Residues: CASRLQGSYNSPLHF. The V call is TRBV5-5, the J call TRBJ1-6; D may be TRBD1 (6 bases). Trimming shortened V by 7 bases and J by 1 base, and 12 bases separated the two germline ends. Germline-derived CDR1 and CDR2 are SGHKS and YYEKEE (reference sequence). The CDR3 consists of 15 residues. Using reference TRBV5-5 and TRBJ1-6 for the parts outside the CDR3, the full variable domain is DAGVTQSPTHLIKTRGQQVTLRCSPISGHKSVSWYQQVLGQGPQFIFQYYEKEERGRGNFPDRFSARQFPNYSSELNVNALLLGDSALYLCASRLQGSYNSPLHFGNGTRLTVT.

This clonotype was counted between two and nine times. The chain links TRBV5-1 to TRBJ2-1; tentative D call: TRBD1 (6 bases). Germline assignment: CDR1 SGHRS and CDR2 YFSETQ. The V gene lost 4 bases and the J gene lost 5 bases, with 19 bases spanning the gap. This CDR3 has 16 amino acids. The CDR3 loop is CASSRSGTLLNNEQFF. The CDR3 bases are TGCGCCAGCAGCCGCTCCGGGACACTATTAAACAATGAGCAGTTCTTC.

This clonotype was counted at least ten times. The chain employs TRBV19 and TRBJ2-1, with D uncertain. The germline V and J ends were trimmed by 4 bases and 3 bases, with 10 bases remaining between them. CDR3 length equals 14 residues. Germline-derived CDR1 and CDR2 are LNHDA and SQIVND (reference sequence). CDR3 nucleotides: TGTGCCAGTAGTAGGCAGCCTCGCTACAATGAGCAGTTCTTC. Translation: CASSRQPRYNEQFF.

The chain joins TRBV12-3 or TRBV12-4 to TRBJ2-2; TRBD2 aligns across 9 bases. The V segment lost 6 bases and the J segment 1 base; nucleotides outside the gene matches: 3. The CDR3 totals 15 residues. DNA for the CDR3: TGTGCCAGCAGCCTTAGCGGGAGGAACACCGGGGAGCTGTTTTTT. The encoded protein is CASSLSGRNTGELFF.

The rearrangement joins TRBV29-1 to TRBJ2-5; 8 bases align to TRBD2. Germline CDR1 is SQVTM and CDR2 is ANQGSEA. The CDR3 sequence is 13 residues long. The J segment lost 0 bases and the V segment lost 3 bases, leaving 0 bases of the junction unmatched. The CDR3 nucleotides read TGCAGCGTTGAGCGGGAGGACCAAGAGACCCAGTACTTC. Amino acids: CSVEREDQETQYF.

This clonotype occurred a few times. The chain combines TRBV28 with TRBJ2-1; possibly TRBD1 or TRBD2 for D (5 bases each). CDR3 length equals 13 residues. Germline V lookup: CDR1 MDHEN, CDR2 SYDVKM. Trimming shortened V by 8 bases and J by 10 bases, and 18 bases separated the two germline ends. The CDR3: CASHLGGAGEQFF. The CDR3 DNA reads TGTGCCAGCCACCTTGGGGGAGCTGGCGAGCAGTTCTTC.